The 7 T cell receptor beta chains reported below all come from one sample, sequenced in a study of early T cells in non-severe SARS-CoV-2 infection. TCRdb passed the 5' RACE reads through MiXCR, listing each CDR3 protein once. The repertoire holds some 98,000 distinct CDR3 sequences, with 11% as singletons. Material for sequencing was whole blood. The receptors were gathered from an adult who was a healthcare worker with PCR-confirmed SARS-CoV-2 infection or an uninfected control (not recorded which).

This clonotype turned up a few times. The genes are TRBV11-2 and TRBJ2-1; TRBD2 might be the D (6 bases). CDR1 and CDR2 from the germline V gene are SGHAT and FQNNGV. Trimming removed 5 bases at V and 3 bases at J, with 17 bases between. This CDR3 is built from 16 residues. CDR3 DNA: TGTGCCAGCAGCCTAGGACGACTAGTTTTCTACAATGAGCAGTTCTTC. Protein product: CASSLGRLVFYNEQFF.

The table lists this clonotype with a count of one. The V and J genes are TRBV6-1 and TRBJ2-5; D is perhaps TRBD1 (6 bases). The CDR3 loop spans 14 amino acids. Trimming cost V 7 bases and J 5 bases, with 17 bases left between them. Germline V CDR1 and CDR2: MNHNS, SASEGT. CDR3 region: CASTRSGQLETQYF. The CDR3 bases are TGTGCCAGCACCCGAAGCGGACAGTTGGAGACCCAGTACTTC.

This clonotype has at least ten counts. The chain couples TRBV6-6 to TRBJ1-1; no definite D call. There are 13 residues in the CDR3. V was trimmed by 0 bases and J by 5 bases, leaving 7 bases between them. The germline V gene encodes CDR1 MNHNY and CDR2 SVGAGI (reference sequence). CDR3 loop: CASSYSAETEAFF. The DNA for the CDR3 is TGTGCCAGCAGTTACTCGGCGGAGACTGAAGCTTTCTTT.

The chain joins TRBV7-9 to TRBJ2-1, with 10 nucleotides matching TRBD2. In germline, CDR1 is SEHNR, CDR2 FQNEAQ (reference sequence). The junction had 9 bases not matched to a gene; V was cut back by 5 bases and J by 2 bases. The CDR3 has 17 amino acids. The CDR3 DNA sequence: TGTGCCAGCAGCCCGGGACTAGCGTTCGGCGCCTACAATGAGCAGTTCTTC. Protein sequence: CASSPGLAFGAYNEQFF.

This clonotype was recorded many times. The chain joins TRBV27 to TRBJ1-3, with unresolved D. The V end was cut by 5 bases, the J end by 6 bases, with 17 bases between. Germline lookup yields CDR1 MNHEY and CDR2 SMNVEV (reference sequence). CDR3 length equals 15 residues. CDR3 loop: CASSLSAGSENTIYF. In DNA, the CDR3 is TGTGCCAGCAGTCTCTCTGCGGGGTCAGAAAACACCATATATTTT.

This chain connects TRBV4-1 to TRBJ2-5; 8 nucleotides align to TRBD1. The CDR3 contains 16 residues. J was trimmed by 2 bases and V by 0 bases; bases with no gene match: 5. Germline lookup yields CDR1 MGHRA and CDR2 YSYEKL. CDR3 nucleotides: TGCGCCAGCAGCCAAGATCAGGGGGCGGGACAAGAGACCCAGTACTTC. This codes for CASSQDQGAGQETQYF.

This clonotype has more than one count but fewer than ten. The V and J genes are TRBV29-1 and TRBJ2-7; D gene unclear. Trimming took 0 bases from V and 6 from J, leaving 9 bases between them. The CDR3 covers 12 residues. Germline loops: CDR1 SQVTM, CDR2 ANQGSEA. In DNA form, the CDR3 reads TGCAGCGTTGAAGATGTTACGTTCGAGCAGTACTTC. Translating it yields CSVEDVTFEQYF.